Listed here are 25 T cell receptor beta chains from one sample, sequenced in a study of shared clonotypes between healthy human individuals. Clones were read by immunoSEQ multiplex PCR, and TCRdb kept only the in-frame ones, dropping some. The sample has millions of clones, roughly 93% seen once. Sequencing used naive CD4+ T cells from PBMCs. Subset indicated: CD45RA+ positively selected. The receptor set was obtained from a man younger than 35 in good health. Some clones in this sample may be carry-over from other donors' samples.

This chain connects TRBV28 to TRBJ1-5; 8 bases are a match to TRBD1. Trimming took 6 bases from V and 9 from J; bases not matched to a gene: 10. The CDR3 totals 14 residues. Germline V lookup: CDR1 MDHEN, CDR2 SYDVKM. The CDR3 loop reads CASRSQGARPPQHF. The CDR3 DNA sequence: TGTGCCAGCAGGTCCCAGGGGGCCCGTCCGCCCCAGCATTTT.

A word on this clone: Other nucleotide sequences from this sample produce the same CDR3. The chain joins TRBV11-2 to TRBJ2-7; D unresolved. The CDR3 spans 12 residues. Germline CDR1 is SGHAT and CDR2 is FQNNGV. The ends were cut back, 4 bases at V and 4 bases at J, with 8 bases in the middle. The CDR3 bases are TGTGCCAGCAGCTCCCAAGGGTACGAGCAGTACTTC. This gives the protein CASSSQGYEQYF.

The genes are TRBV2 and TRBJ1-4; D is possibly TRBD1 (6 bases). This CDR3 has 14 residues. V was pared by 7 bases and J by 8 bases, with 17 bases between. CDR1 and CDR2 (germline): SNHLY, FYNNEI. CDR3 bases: TGTGCCAGCACTGTCCGGGTCAGGGGCGAAAAACTGTTTTTT. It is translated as CASTVRVRGEKLFF.

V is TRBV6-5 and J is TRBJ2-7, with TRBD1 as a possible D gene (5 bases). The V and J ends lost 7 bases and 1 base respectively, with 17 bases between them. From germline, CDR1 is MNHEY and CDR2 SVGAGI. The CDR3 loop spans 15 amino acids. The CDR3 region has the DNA TGTGCCAGCACCCAGGGCCTTGCGCAGTCCTACGAGCAGTACTTC. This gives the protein CASTQGLAQSYEQYF.

CDR3 nucleotide sequence: TGTGCCTGGAGTGGACAGGGGGTCACCGGGGAGCTGTTTTTT. Its protein product is CAWSGQGVTGELFF. The chain recombines TRBV30 with TRBJ2-2, with 9 bases aligning to TRBD1. The V gene end was trimmed by 1 base and the J gene end by 4 bases; junction bases not matched to a gene: 1. Germline V gene lookup returns CDR1 GTSNPN and CDR2 SVGIG (reference sequence). The CDR3 has 14 residues.

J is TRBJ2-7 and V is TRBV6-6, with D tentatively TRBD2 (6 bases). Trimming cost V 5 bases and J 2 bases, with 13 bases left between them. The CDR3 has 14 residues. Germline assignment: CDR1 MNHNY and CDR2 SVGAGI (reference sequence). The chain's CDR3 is CASSPRGTAYEQYF. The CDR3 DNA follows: TGTGCCAGCAGTCCCCGGGGGACGGCCTACGAGCAGTACTTC.

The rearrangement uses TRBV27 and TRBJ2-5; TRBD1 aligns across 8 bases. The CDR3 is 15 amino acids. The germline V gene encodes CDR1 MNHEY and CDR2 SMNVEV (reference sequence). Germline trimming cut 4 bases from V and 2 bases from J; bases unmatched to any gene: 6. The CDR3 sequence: CASSSEQGGQETQYF. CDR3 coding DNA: TGTGCCAGCAGTTCCGAACAGGGGGGACAAGAGACCCAGTACTTC.

CDR3 DNA: TGTGCCAGCAGCCTGCACTTAGCGGCCTACAATGAGCAGTTCTTC. This gives the protein CASSLHLAAYNEQFF. The V call is TRBV11-2, the J call TRBJ2-1; D is possibly TRBD2 (6 bases). CDR3 length: 15 amino acids. V lost 5 bases and J lost 2, with 13 bases in between. Looked up from germline, CDR1 is SGHAT and CDR2 is FQNNGV. The full variable domain, with the rest looked up from reference TRBV11-2 and TRBJ2-1, is EAGVAQSPRYKIIEKRQSVAFWCNPISGHATLYWYQQILGQGPKLLIQFQNNGVVDDSQLPKDRFSAERLKGVDSTLKIQPAKLEDSAVYLCASSLHLAAYNEQFFGPGTRLTVL.

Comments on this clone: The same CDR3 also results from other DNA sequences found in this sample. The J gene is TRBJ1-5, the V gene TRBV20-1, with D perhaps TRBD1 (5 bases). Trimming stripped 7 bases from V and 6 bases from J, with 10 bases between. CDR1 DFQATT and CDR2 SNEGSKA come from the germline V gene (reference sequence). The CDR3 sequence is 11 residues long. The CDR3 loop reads CSVSGGQPQHF. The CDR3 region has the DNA TGCAGTGTCAGCGGGGGTCAGCCCCAGCATTTT.

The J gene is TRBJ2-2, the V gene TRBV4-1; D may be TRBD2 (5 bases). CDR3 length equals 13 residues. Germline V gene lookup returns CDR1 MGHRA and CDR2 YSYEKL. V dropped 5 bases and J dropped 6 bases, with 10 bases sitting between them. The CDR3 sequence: CASSSLRAGELFF. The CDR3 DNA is TGCGCCAGCAGCTCCCTGCGGGCCGGGGAGCTGTTTTTT.

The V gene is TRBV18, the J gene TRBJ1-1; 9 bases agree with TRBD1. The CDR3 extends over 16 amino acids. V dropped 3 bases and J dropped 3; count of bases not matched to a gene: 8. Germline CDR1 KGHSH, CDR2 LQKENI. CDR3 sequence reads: CASSPIQGAMDTEAFF. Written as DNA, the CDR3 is TGTGCCAGCTCACCCATACAGGGGGCAATGGACACTGAAGCTTTCTTT.

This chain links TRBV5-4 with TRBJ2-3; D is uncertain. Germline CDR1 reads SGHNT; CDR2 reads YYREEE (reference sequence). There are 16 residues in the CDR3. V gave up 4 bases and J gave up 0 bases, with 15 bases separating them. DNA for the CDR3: TGTGCCAGCAGCCTACCAACCTACGCAAGCACAGATACGCAGTATTTT. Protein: CASSLPTYASTDTQYF.

CDR3 DNA: TGCGCCAGCAGCTCTGTAGCGGGAGGGTCTCCTGAGCAGTTCTTC. This translates into CASSSVAGGSPEQFF. The J gene is TRBJ2-1, the V gene TRBV4-1; 11 bases align to TRBD2. There are 15 residues in the CDR3. V trimming: 5 bases; J trimming: 9 bases; junction bases outside the gene matches: 9. Germline loops: CDR1 MGHRA, CDR2 YSYEKL.

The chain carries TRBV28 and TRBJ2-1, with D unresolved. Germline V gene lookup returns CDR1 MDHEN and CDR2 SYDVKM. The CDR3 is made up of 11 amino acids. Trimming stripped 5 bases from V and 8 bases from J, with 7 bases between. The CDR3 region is CASSPRDEQFF. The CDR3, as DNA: TGTGCCAGCAGTCCTAGAGATGAGCAGTTCTTC.

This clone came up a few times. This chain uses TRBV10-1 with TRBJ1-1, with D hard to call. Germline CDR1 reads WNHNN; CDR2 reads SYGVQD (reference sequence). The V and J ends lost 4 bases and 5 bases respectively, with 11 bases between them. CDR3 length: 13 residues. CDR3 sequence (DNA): TGCGCCAGCAGTGCGGCGGTGGGGACTGAAGCTTTCTTT. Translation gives CASSAAVGTEAFF.

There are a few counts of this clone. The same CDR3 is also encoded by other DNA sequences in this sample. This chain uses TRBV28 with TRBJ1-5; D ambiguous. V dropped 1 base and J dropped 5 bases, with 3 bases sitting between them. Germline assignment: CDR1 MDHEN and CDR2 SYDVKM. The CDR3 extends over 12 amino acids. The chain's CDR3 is CASSLLDQPQHF. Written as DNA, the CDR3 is TGTGCCAGCAGTTTATTGGATCAGCCCCAGCATTTT.

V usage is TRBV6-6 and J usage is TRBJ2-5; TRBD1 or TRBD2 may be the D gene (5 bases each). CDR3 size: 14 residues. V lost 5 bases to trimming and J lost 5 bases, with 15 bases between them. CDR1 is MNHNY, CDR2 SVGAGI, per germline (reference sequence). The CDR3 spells CASSPWGTGETQYF. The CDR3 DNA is TGTGCCAGCAGTCCCTGGGGGACGGGCGAGACCCAGTACTTC.

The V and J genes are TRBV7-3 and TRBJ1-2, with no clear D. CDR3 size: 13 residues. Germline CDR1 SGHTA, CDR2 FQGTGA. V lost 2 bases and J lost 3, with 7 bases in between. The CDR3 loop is CASSLVGYYGYTF. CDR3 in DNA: TGTGCCAGCAGCTTAGTGGGATACTATGGCTACACCTTC.

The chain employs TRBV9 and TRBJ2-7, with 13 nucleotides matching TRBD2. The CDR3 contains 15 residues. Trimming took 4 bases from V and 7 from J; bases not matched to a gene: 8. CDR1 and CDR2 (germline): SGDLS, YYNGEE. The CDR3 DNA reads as TGTGCCAGCAGCCCCTGGACTAGCGGGGGCTGGGAGCAGTACTTC. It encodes CASSPWTSGGWEQYF.

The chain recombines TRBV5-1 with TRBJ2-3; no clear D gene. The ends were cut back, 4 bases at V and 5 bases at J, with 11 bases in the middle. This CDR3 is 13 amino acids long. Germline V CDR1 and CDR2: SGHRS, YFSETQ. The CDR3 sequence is CASSVTVEDTQYF. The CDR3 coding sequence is TGCGCCAGCAGCGTCACTGTTGAAGATACGCAGTATTTT.

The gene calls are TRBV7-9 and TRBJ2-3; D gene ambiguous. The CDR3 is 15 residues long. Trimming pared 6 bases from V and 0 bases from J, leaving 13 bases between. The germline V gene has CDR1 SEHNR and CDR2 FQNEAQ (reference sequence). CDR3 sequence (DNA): TGTGCCAGCAGTCTACAGATCTCTAGCACAGATACGCAGTATTTT. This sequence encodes CASSLQISSTDTQYF.

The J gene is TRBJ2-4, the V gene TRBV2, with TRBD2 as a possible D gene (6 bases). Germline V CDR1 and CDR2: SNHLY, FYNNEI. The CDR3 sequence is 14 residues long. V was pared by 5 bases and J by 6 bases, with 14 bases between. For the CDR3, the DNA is TGTGCCAGCAGTCAGACTAGTGGAAGAAACATTCAGTACTTC. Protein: CASSQTSGRNIQYF.

The CDR3 DNA reads as TGTGCCAGCTCACCAGGGAGGGGTAGTGAAGCCGGTGCAACTAATGAAAAACTGTTTTTT. As protein: CASSPGRGSEAGATNEKLFF. This chain joins TRBV18 and TRBJ1-4, with a tentative D call TRBD1 (5 bases). Per germline, CDR1 KGHSH and CDR2 LQKENI. V gave up 2 bases and J gave up 0 bases, with 22 bases separating them. This CDR3 has 20 residues.

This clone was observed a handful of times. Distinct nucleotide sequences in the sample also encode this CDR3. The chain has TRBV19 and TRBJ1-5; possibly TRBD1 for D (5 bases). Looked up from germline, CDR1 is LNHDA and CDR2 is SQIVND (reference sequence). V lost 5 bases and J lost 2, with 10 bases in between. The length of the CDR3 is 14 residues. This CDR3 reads CASSGTGGNQPQHF. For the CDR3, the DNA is TGTGCCAGTAGTGGCACGGGGGGCAATCAGCCCCAGCATTTT. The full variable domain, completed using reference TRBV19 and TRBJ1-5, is DGGITQSPKYLFRKEGQNVTLSCEQNLNHDAMYWYRQDPGQGLRLIYYSQIVNDFQKGDIAEGYSVSREKKESFPLTVTSAQKNPTAFYLCASSGTGGNQPQHFGDGTRLSIL.

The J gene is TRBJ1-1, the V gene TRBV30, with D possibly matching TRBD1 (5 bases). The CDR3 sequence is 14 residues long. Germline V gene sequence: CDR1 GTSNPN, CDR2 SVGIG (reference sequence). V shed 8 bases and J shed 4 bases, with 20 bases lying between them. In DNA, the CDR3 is TGTGCCACTACTGCTCGGGGCCGGGGCACTGAAGCTTTCTTT. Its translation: CATTARGRGTEAFF.